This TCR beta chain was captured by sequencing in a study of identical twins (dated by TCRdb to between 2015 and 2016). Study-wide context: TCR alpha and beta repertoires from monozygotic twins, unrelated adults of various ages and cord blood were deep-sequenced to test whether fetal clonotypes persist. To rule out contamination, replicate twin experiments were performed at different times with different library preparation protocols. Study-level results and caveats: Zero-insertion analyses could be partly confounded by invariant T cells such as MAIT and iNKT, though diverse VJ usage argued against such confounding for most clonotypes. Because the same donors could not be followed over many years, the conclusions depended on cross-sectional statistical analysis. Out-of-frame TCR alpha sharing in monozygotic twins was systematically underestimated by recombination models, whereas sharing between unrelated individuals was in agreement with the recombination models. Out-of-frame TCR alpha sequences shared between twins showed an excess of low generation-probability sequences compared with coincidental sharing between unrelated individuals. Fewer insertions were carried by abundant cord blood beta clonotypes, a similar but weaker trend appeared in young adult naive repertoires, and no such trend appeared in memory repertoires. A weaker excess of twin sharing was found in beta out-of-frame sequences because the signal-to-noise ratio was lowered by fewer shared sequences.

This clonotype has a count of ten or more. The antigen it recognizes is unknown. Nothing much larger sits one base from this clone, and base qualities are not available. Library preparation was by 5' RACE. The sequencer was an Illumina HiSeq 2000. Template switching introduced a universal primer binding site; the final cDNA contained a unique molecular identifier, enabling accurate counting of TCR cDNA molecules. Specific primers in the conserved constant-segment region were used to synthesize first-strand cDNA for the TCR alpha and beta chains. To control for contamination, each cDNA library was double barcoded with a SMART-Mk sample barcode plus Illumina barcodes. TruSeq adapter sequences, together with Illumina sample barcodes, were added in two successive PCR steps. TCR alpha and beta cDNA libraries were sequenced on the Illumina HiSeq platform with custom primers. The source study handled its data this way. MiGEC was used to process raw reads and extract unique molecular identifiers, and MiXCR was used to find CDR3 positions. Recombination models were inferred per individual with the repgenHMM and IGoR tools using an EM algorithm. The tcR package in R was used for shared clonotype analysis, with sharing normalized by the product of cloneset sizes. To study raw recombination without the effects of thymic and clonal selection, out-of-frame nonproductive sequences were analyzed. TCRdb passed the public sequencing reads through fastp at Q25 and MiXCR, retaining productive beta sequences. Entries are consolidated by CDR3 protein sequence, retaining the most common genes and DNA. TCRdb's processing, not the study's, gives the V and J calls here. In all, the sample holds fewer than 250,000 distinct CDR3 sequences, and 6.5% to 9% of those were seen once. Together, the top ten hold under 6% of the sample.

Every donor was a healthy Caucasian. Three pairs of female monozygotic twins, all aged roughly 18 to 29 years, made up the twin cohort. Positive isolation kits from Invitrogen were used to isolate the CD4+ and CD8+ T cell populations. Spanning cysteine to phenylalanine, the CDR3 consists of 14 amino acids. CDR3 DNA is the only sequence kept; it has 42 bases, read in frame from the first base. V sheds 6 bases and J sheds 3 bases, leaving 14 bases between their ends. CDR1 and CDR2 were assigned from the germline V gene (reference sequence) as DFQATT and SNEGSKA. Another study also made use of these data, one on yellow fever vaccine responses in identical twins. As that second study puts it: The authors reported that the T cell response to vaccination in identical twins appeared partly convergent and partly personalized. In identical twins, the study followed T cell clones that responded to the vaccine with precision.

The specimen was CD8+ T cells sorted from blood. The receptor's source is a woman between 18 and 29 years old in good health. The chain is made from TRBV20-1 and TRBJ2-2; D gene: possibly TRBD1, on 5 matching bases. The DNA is TGCAGTGCAGACCTGGGGCTCGACACCGGGGAGCTGTTTTTT. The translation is CSADLGLDTGELFF.